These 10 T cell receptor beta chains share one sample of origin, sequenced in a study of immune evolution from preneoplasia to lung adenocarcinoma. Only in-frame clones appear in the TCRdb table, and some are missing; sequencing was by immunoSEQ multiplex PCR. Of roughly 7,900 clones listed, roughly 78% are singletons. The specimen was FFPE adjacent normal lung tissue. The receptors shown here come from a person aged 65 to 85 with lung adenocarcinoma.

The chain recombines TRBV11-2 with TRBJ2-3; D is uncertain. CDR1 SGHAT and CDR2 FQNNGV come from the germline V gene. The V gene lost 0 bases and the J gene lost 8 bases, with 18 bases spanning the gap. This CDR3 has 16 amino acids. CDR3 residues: CASSLDRAHPTSTQYF. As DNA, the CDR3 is TGTGCCAGCAGCTTAGATCGGGCCCACCCAACCAGTACGCAGTATTTT. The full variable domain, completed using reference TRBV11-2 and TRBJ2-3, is EAGVAQSPRYKIIEKRQSVAFWCNPISGHATLYWYQQILGQGPKLLIQFQNNGVVDDSQLPKDRFSAERLKGVDSTLKIQPAKLEDSAVYLCASSLDRAHPTSTQYFGPGTRLTVL.

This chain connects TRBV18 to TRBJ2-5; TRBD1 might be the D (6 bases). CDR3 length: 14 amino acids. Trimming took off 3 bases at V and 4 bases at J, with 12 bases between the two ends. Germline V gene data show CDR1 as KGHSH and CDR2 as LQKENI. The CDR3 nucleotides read TGTGCCAGCTCACCGCAGGGGTCCAGAGAGACCCAGTACTTC. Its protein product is CASSPQGSRETQYF.

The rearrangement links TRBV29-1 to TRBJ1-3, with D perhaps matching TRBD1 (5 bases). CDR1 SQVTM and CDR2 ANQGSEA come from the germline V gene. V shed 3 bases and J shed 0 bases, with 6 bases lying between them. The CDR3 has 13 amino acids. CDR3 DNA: TGCAGCGTTGAGGGGGGCTCTGGAAACACCATATATTTT. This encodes CSVEGGSGNTIYF.

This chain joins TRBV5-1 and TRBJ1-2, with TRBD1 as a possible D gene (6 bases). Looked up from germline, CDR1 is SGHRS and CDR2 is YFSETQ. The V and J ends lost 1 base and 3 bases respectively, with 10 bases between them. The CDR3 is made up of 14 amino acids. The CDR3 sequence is CASSLWDTHYGYTF. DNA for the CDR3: TGCGCCAGCAGCTTGTGGGACACTCACTATGGCTACACCTTC.

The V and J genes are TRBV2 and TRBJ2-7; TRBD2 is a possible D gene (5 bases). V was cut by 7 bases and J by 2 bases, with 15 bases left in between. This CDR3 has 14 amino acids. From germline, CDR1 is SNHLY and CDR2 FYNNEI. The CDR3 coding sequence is TGTGCCAGCAAGAAGGCCGCCGGGACCTACGAGCAGTACTTC. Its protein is CASKKAAGTYEQYF.

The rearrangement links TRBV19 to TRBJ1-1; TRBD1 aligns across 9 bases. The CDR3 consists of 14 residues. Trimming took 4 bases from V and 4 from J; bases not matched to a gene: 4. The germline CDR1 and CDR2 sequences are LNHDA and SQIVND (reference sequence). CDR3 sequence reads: CASSNTGGSTEAFF. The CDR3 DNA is TGTGCCAGTAGTAACACAGGGGGCAGCACTGAAGCTTTCTTT.

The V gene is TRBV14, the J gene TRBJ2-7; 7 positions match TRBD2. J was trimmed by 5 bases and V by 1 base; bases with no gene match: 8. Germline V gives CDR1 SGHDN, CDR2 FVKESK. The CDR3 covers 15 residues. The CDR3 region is CASSQGTSVPHEQYF. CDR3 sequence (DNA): TGTGCCAGCAGCCAAGGAACTAGCGTCCCCCACGAGCAGTACTTC.

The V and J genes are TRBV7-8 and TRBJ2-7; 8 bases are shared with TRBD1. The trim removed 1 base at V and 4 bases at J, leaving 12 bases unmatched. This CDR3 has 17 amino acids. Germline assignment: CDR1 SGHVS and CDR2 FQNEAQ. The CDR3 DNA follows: TGTGCCAGCAGCTTAGGTCTAAGTTTCGACAGGGGTTACGAGCAGTACTTC. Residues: CASSLGLSFDRGYEQYF.

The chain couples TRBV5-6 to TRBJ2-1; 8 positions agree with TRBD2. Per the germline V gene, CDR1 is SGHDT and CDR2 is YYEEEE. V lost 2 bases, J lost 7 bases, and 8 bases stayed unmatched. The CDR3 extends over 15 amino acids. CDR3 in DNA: TGTGCCAGCAGCTTCGGGGTAGCGGGGTTGAATGAGCAGTTCTTC. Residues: CASSFGVAGLNEQFF.

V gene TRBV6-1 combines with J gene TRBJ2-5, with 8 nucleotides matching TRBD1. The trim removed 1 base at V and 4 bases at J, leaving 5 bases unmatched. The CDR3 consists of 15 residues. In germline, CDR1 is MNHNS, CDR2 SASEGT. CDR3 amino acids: CASSEVFGQGETQYF. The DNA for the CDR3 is TGTGCCAGCAGTGAAGTTTTCGGACAGGGAGAGACCCAGTACTTC.